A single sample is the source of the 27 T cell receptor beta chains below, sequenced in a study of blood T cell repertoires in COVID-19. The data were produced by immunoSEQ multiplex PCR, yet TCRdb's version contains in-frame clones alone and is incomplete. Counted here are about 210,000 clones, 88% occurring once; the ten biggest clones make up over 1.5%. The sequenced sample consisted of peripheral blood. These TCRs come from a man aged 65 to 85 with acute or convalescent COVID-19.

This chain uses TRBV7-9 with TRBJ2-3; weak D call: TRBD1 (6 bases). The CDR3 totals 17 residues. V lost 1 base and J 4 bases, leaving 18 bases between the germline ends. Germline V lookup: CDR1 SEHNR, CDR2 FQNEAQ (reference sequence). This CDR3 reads CASSLGQGSRFSDTQYF. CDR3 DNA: TGTGCCAGCAGCTTAGGCCAGGGGTCAAGATTCTCAGATACGCAGTATTTT. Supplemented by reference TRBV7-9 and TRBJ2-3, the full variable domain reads DTGVSQNPRHKITKRGQNVTFRCDPISEHNRLYWYRQTLGQGPEFLTYFQNEAQLEKSRLLSDRFSAERPKGSFSTLEIQRTEQGDSAMYLCASSLGQGSRFSDTQYFGPGTRLTVL.

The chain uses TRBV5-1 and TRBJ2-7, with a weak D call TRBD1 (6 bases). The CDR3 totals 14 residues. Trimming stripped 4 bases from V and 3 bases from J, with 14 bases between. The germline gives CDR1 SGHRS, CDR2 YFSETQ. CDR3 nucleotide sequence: TGCGCCAGCAGCGAACTTGGGGGCAACTACGAGCAGTACTTC. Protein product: CASSELGGNYEQYF.

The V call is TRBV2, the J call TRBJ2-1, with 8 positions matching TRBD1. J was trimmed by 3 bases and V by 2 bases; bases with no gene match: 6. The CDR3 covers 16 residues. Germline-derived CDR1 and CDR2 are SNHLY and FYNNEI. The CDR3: CASSEPTGTGYNEQFF. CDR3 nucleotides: TGTGCCAGCAGTGAACCTACCGGGACAGGCTACAATGAGCAGTTCTTC.

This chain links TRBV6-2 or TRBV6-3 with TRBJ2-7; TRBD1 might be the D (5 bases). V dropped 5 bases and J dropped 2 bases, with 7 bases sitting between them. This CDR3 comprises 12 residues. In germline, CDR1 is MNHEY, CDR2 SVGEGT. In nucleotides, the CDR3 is TGTGCCAGCAGTGACAGAACCTACGAGCAGTACTTC. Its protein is CASSDRTYEQYF.

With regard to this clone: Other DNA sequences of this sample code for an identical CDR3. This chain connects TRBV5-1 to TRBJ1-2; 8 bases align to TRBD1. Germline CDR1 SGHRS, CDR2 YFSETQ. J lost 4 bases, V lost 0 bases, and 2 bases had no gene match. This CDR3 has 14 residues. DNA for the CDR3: TGCGCCAGCAGCTTGGGCCAGGGGGCCTATGGCTACACCTTC. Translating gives CASSLGQGAYGYTF.

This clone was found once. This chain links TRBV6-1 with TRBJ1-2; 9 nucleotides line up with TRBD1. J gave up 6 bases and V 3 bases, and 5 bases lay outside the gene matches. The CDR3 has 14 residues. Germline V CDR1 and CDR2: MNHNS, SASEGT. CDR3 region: CASSDGQGHNGYTF. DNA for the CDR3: TGTGCCAGCAGTGATGGACAGGGGCATAATGGCTACACCTTC.

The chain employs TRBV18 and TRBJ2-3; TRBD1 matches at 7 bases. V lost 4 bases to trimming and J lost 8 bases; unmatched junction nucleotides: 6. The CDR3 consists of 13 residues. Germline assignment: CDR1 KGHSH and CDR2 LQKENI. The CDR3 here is CASSLDRIGTQYF. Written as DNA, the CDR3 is TGTGCCAGCTCACTGGACAGGATAGGTACGCAGTATTTT.

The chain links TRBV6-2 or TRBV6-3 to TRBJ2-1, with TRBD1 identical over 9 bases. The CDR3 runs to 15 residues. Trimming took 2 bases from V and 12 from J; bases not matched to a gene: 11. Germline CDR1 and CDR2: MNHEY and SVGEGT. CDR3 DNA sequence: TGTGCCAGCAGTTACAGACAGGGGGTTTACATTTTGCAGTTCTTC. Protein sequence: CASSYRQGVYILQFF.

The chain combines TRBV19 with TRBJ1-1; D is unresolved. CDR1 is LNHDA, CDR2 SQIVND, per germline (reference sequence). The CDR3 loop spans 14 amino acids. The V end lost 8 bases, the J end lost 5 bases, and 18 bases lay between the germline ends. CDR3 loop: CASYHSTRRTEAFF. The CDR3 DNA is TGTGCCAGTTATCACTCCACAAGGCGGACTGAAGCTTTCTTT.

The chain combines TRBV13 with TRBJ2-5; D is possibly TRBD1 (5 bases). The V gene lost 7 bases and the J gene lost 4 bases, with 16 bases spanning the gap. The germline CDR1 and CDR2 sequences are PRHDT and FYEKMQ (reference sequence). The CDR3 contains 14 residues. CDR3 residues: CASTTYRRGETQYF. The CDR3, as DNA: TGTGCCAGCACAACATACAGAAGGGGAGAGACCCAGTACTTC.

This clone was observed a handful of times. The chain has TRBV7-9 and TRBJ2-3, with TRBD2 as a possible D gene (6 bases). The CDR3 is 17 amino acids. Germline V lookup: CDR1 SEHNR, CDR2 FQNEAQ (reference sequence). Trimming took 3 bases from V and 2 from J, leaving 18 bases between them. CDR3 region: CASSFGGMGGYTDTQYF. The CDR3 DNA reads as TGTGCCAGCAGCTTCGGCGGTATGGGGGGTTACACAGATACGCAGTATTTT.

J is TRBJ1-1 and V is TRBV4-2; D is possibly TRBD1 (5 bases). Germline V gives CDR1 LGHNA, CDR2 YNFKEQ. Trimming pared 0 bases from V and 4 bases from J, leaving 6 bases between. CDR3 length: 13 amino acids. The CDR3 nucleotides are TGTGCCAGCAGCCAAGAGGGGGGCACTGAAGCTTTCTTT. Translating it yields CASSQEGGTEAFF.

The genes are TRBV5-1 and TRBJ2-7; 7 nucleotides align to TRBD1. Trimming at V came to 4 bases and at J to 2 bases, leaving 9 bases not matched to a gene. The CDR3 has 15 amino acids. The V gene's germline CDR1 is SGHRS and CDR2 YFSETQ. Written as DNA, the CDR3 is TGCGCCAGCAGCGTACCCGGGACAGCCACCTACGAGCAGTACTTC. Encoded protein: CASSVPGTATYEQYF.

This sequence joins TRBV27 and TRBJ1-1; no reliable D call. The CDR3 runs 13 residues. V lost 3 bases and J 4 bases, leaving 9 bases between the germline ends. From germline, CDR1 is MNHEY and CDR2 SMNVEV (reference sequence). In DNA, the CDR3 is TGTGCCAGCAGTTTGAACATTGGCACTGAAGCTTTCTTT. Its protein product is CASSLNIGTEAFF.

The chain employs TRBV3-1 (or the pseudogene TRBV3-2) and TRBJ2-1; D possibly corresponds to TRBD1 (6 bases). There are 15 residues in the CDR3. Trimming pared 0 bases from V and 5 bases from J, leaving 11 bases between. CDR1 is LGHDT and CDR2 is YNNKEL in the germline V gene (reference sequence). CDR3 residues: CASSQDFGGHNEQFF. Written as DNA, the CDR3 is TGTGCCAGCAGCCAAGATTTTGGGGGCCACAATGAGCAGTTCTTC.

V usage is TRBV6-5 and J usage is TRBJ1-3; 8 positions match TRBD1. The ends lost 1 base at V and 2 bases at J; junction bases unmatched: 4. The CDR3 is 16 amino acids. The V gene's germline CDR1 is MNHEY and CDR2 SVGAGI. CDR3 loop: CASSYYGQGTGNTIYF. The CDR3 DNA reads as TGTGCCAGCAGTTACTATGGACAGGGTACTGGAAACACCATATATTTT.

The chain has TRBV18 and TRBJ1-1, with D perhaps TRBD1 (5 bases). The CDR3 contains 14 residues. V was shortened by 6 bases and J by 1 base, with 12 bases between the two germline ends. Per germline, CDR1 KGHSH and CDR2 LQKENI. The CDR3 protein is CASSAGGTNTEAFF. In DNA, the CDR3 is TGTGCCAGCTCCGCGGGAGGGACGAACACTGAAGCTTTCTTT.

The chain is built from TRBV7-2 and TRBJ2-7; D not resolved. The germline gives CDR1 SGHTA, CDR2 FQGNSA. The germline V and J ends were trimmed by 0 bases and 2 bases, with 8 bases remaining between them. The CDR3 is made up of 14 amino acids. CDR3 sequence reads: CASSLAVDTYEQYF. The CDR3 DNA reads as TGTGCCAGCAGCTTAGCGGTAGACACCTACGAGCAGTACTTC.

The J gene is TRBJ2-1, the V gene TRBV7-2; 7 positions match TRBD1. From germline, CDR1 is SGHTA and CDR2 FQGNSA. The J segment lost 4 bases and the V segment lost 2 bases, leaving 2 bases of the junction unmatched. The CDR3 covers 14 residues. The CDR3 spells CASSLPGQYNEQFF. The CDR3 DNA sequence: TGTGCCAGCAGCTTACCGGGACAGTACAATGAGCAGTTCTTC.

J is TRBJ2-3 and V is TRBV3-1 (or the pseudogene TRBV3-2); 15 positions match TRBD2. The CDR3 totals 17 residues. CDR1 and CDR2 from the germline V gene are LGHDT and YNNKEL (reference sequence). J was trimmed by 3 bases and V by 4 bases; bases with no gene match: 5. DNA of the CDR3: TGTGCCAGCAGCCTCCGTGGACTAGCGGGAGGGACAGATACGCAGTATTTT. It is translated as CASSLRGLAGGTDTQYF.

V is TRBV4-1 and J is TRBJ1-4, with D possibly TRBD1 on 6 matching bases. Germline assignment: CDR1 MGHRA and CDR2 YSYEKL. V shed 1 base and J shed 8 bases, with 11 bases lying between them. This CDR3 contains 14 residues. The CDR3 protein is CASSQGGGGEKLFF. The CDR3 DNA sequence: TGCGCCAGCAGCCAAGGAGGGGGGGGAGAAAAACTGTTTTTT.

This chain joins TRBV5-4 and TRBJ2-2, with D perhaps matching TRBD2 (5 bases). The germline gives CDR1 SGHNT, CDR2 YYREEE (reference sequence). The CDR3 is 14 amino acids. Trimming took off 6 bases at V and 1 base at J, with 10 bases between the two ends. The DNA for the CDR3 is TGTGCCAGCACCTTACGGGGGAACACCGGGGAGCTGTTTTTT. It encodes CASTLRGNTGELFF.

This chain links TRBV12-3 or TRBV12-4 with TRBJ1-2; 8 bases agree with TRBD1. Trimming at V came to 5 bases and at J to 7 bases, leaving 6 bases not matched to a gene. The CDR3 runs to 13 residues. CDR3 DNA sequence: TGTGCCAGCAGTCCCGGGACAGGACCTGGCTACACCTTC. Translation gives CASSPGTGPGYTF.

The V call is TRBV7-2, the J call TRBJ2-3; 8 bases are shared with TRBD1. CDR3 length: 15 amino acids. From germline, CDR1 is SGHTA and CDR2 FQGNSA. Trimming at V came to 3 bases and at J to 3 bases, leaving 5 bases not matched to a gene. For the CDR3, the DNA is TGTGCCAGCAGCTTCGGACAGGGAAAGACAGATACGCAGTATTTT. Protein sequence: CASSFGQGKTDTQYF. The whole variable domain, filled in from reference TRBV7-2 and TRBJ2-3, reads GAGVSQSPSNKVTEKGKDVELRCDPISGHTALYWYRQSLGQGLEFLIYFQGNSAPDKSGLPSDRFSAERTGGSVSTLTIQRTQQEDSAVYLCASSFGQGKTDTQYFGPGTRLTVL.

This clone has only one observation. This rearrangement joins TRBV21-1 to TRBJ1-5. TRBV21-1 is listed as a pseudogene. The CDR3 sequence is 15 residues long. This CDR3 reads CASSKESGGYQPQHF. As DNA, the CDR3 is TGTGCCAGCAGCAAAGAGTCGGGGGGCTATCAGCCCCAGCATTTT.

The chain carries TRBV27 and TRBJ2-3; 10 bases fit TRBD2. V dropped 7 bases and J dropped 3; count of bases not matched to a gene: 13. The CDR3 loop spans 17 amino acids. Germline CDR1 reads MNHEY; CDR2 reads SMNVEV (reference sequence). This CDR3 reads CASTFRLTSGITDTQYF. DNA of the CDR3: TGTGCCAGCACCTTTCGCCTAACTAGCGGGATTACAGATACGCAGTATTTT.

The CDR3, as DNA: TGCGCCAGTGGAAACGGACTAGCGGGATACAATGAGCAGTTCTTC. Translation gives CASGNGLAGYNEQFF. The chain combines TRBV5-1 with TRBJ2-1; 12 bases agree with TRBD2. The length of the CDR3 is 15 residues. J was trimmed by 4 bases and V by 8 bases; bases with no gene match: 7. Germline V gene lookup returns CDR1 SGHRS and CDR2 YFSETQ.